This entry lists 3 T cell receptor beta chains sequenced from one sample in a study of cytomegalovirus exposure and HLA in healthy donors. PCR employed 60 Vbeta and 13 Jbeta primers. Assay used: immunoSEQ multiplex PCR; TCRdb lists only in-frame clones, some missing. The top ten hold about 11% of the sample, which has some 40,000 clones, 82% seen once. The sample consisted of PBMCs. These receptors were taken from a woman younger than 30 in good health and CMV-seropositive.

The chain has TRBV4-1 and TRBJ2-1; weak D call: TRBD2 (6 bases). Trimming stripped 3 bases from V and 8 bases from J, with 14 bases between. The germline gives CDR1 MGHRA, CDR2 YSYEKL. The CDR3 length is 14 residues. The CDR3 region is CASSHPAGGDEQFF. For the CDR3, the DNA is TGCGCCAGCAGCCATCCCGCCGGCGGGGATGAGCAGTTCTTC.

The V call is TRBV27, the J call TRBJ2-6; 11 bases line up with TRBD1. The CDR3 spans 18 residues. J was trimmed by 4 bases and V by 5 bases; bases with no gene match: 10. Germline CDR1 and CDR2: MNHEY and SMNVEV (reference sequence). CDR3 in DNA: TGTGCCAGCAGTCGGGGAGGACAGGGGGCGCGGGGGGCCAACGTCCTGACTTTC. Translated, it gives CASSRGGQGARGANVLTF.

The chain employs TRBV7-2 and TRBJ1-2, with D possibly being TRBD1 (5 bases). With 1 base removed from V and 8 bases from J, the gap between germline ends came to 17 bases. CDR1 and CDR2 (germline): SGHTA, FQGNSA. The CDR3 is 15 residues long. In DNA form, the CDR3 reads TGTGCCAGCAGCTTAGGGCAGGGATTACCTTGGGGCTACACCTTC. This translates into CASSLGQGLPWGYTF.